Listed here is a single TCR beta chain. This clonotype occurred a few times. Its antigen remains undetermined. No quality values exist for individual bases; no much larger clone is one base distant. This sample was taken from a study of blood T cells in healthy people across ages (dated by TCRdb to the mid-2010s). Broadly, across the study: In model experiments, template switching captured roughly one uniquely barcoded TCR beta cDNA molecule for every two T cells. Using the same blood draw, the study looked at two additional independent replicas of 1 million unique cDNA reads for two donors, one aged 18 to 29 and the other aged 80 or older. To avoid experimental bias, donors of different ages were randomly spread across the sequencing lanes. To track age-related changes in TCR beta repertoire diversity, the study relied on deep sequencing normalized with unique cDNA molecular identifiers. The donors were divided into four age groups: young (average around 17 years), middle-aged (approximately 39), aged (62) and long-lived (about 84). Overall results and qualifications from the work: Because the CMV infection status of the donors was unknown, age-related changes in expanded clonotypes may potentially have been confounded. Observed TCR beta diversity per million T cells fell roughly linearly with age, and a significant reduction was already apparent by age about 38. Bulk unsorted PBMC profiling prevented conclusive comparison of naive and antigen-experienced compartments. The long-lived group showed more naive CD4+ T cells, fewer expanded clones and increased TCR diversity than the aged group, suggesting age selection. Estimates of total diversity based on one million sequenced T cells were considered lower bounds and underestimates. There was a strong correlation between observed TCR beta diversity and the percentage of naive T cells measured by flow cytometry.

The protocol used for the library was 5' RACE. Instrument used: Illumina HiSeq 2500. A second roughly 7 to 12 cycle PCR used a sample-barcoded 5' primer and a J-beta primer mix. A template-switch 5' adaptor carrying 12 random nucleotides introduced a unique molecular identifier onto each TCR beta cDNA molecule. Each sample yielded at least 3 million CDR3-containing paired-end reads. The Mint cDNA synthesis kit, primed by a TRBC-specific oligonucleotide, was used to synthesize first-strand cDNA from all RNA. Following uracil-DNA glycosylase treatment, a first 18-cycle PCR with universal primers M1SS and BC2_uni_R was performed on all cDNA. The source study handled its data this way. Each sample was normalized by randomly selecting 1 million high-quality reads, each carrying a distinct molecular identifier. Instead of being binned into consensus sequences, reads with shared molecular identifiers were discarded. CDR3 identification, clonotype clustering and error correction used MiTCR with a Q25 quality threshold and the strictest error-elimination algorithm. Lower-bound total TCR beta diversity was estimated with a nonparametric unseen species model using Euler transformation. TCRdb reanalyzed the raw reads on its own, using fastp at Q25 for trimming and MiXCR for clone calling, and kept in-frame beta chains. Each record represents a unique CDR3 protein, reported with the most common genes and DNA among its rows. These V and J calls rely on TCRdb rather than the paper's analysis. This sample comprises some 1.5 million distinct CDR3 sequences, roughly 28% of them detected only once. In total, the top ten clones hold about 8% of the sample.

There are 17 amino acids in the CDR3, from cysteine to phenylalanine inclusive. The only DNA kept is the CDR3, 51 bases in frame from the first base. Trimming removed 5 bases from V and 3 bases from J; the gene matches leave 7 bases unexplained. Donors were 30 to 45 systemically healthy Caucasian individuals from Russia aged roughly 6 to 90 years. Each donor gave 8 to 10 milliliters of peripheral blood, collected into EDTA-treated Vacutainer tubes. Ficoll-Paque density-gradient centrifugation was used to isolate PBMCs, with at least 7 million obtained per sample. Total RNA was extracted from PBMCs with Trizol reagent, with at least 5 micrograms obtained per sample. Naive CD45RAhigh/CD27high T cell percentages were measured by flow cytometry on a PBMC aliquot from every donor.

Sequenced sample: blood. The V and J segments used are TRBV12-3 or TRBV12-4 and TRBJ2-3; TRBD2 lines up with 14 middle nucleotides. The TCR sequence derives from a woman under 40 in good health. The CDR3 reads CASSPGLAGEWTDTQYF. The DNA is as follows: TGTGCCAGCAGTCCGGGACTAGCGGGAGAATGGACAGATACGCAGTATTTT.